These 8 T cell receptor beta chains were all obtained from the same sample, sequenced in a study of blood T cell repertoires in COVID-19. Generated by immunoSEQ multiplex PCR, the TCRdb table keeps only in-frame clones and is missing some. Of under 200,000 clones in the sample, 79% were seen once. Specimen: peripheral blood. The origin of the receptors is a woman aged 40 to 55 with COVID-19, enrolled during active disease.

The chain couples TRBV7-6 to TRBJ1-3; the D gene is possibly TRBD1 (5 bases). The V end lost 5 bases, the J end lost 0 bases, and 14 bases lay between the germline ends. There are 16 residues in the CDR3. The germline V gene has CDR1 SGHVS and CDR2 FNYEAQ. CDR3 sequence (DNA): TGTGCCAGCAGCCCCCAGGAGACAGTCTCTGGAAACACCATATATTTT. The encoded protein is CASSPQETVSGNTIYF.

On this clone itself: This sample also contains other DNA sequences that code for the same CDR3. The J gene is TRBJ2-7, the V gene TRBV11-2; TRBD1 might be the D (5 bases). The CDR3 has 13 amino acids. Trimming took 1 base from V and 1 from J, leaving 5 bases between them. CDR1 and CDR2 (germline): SGHAT, FQNNGV. The CDR3 reads CASSLAGSYEQYF. DNA for the CDR3: TGTGCCAGCAGCTTAGCAGGGTCCTACGAGCAGTACTTC.

The rearrangement joins TRBV29-1 to TRBJ2-7, with 14 positions matching TRBD2. CDR3 length: 17 residues. V dropped 6 bases and J dropped 2; count of bases not matched to a gene: 12. The germline V gene encodes CDR1 SQVTM and CDR2 ANQGSEA. CDR3: CSVWGGLAGVATYEQYF. CDR3 DNA: TGCAGCGTCTGGGGGGGACTAGCGGGAGTAGCAACCTACGAGCAGTACTTC.

This clone was seen a handful of times. V usage is TRBV2 and J usage is TRBJ1-5, with D unclear. Germline V CDR1 and CDR2: SNHLY, FYNNEI. The CDR3 sequence is 15 residues long. The V and J ends lost 4 bases and 6 bases respectively, with 16 bases between them. The CDR3 loop is CASSVAGGFGQPQHF. The CDR3 nucleotides read TGTGCCAGCAGTGTAGCAGGAGGGTTTGGTCAGCCCCAGCATTTT.

The V and J genes are TRBV11-2 and TRBJ2-5; TRBD1 aligns across 8 bases. Trimming cost V 5 bases and J 5 bases; bases outside gene matches: 10. This CDR3 comprises 15 residues. Germline CDR1 SGHAT, CDR2 FQNNGV. The CDR3 protein is CASSVATGVGETQYF. CDR3 nucleotide sequence: TGTGCCAGCAGCGTCGCGACAGGGGTGGGGGAGACCCAGTACTTC.

This clone occurred once. The genes are TRBV7-6 and TRBJ1-2; possibly TRBD1 for D (6 bases). V was pared by 5 bases and J by 4 bases, with 11 bases between. The CDR3 contains 13 residues. CDR1 SGHVS and CDR2 FNYEAQ come from the germline V gene. This chain's CDR3 is CASSRGQLYGYTF. CDR3 DNA sequence: TGTGCCAGCAGCCGAGGACAGCTCTATGGCTACACCTTC.

This clone showed up just a few times. The V call is TRBV19, the J call TRBJ2-2; perhaps TRBD1 as D (5 bases). The V end lost 4 bases, the J end lost 7 bases, and 7 bases lay between the germline ends. Looked up from germline, CDR1 is LNHDA and CDR2 is SQIVND (reference sequence). This CDR3 has 12 amino acids. The CDR3, as DNA: TGTGCCAGTAGTAAGGGGTTCGGGGAGCTGTTTTTT. This encodes CASSKGFGELFF.

The chain links TRBV5-8 to TRBJ1-2; 7 bases are a match to TRBD1. Germline V gene data show CDR1 as SGHTS and CDR2 as YDEGEE. V was clipped by 5 bases and J by 8 bases; unmatched bases: 6. This CDR3 contains 12 residues. Written as DNA, the CDR3 is TGTGCCAGCAGACACAGGGGTGACGGCTACACCTTC. Translation: CASRHRGDGYTF. The variable domain in full, with the rest retrieved from reference TRBV5-8 and TRBJ1-2, is EAGVTQSPTHLIKTRGQQATLRCSPISGHTSVYWYQQALGLGLQFLLWYDEGEERNRGNFPPRFSGRQFPNYSSELNVNALELEDSALYLCASRHRGDGYTFGSGTRLTVV.